This T cell receptor beta chain is drawn from a study of spatial heterogeneity in lung cancer. Study results and limitations: In tumors, expanded intratumoral alpha and beta TCR counts tracked mutation counts.

CDR1 and CDR2 (germline): MNHEY, SVGAGI. CDR3 size: 11 residues. With 2 bases removed from V and 9 bases from J, the gap between germline ends came to 5 bases. This clonotype was picked up a small number of times. Its matching antigen is unknown. This beta chain is off target for a library built for alpha chains, so its abundance means little. The time point: sample taken at primary tumor resection. About 73 TRACERx patients with early, untreated non-small cell lung cancer donated samples. Unsorted whole RNA samples from tumor, nontumor lung or frozen PBMC were sequenced. Every TCR cDNA molecule bore its own unique molecular identifier. One entry per CDR3 protein results from TCRdb running MiXCR on the 5' RACE reads. The repertoire holds 2,500 to 3,500 distinct CDR3 sequences, 15% to 20% seen once, with approximately 15% in the top ten.

The chain couples TRBV6-5 to TRBJ2-1; D could derive from TRBD1 or TRBD2 (5 bases each). The specimen was lung tumor tissue, collected at surgery. This TCR was recovered from a male donor with early-stage non-small cell lung cancer. The CDR3 DNA is TGTGCCAGCAGTTACGGGGGTGAGCAGTTCTTC. Translation: CASSYGGEQFF.